This T cell receptor beta chain was identified during a study of blood T cell repertoires in COVID-19. In its sample, this clone was seen once. Assay used: immunoSEQ multiplex PCR; TCRdb lists only in-frame clones, some missing. The sample yields some 150,000 clones, approximately 91% seen once. CDR1 LNHNV and CDR2 YYDKDF come from the germline V gene (reference sequence). J was trimmed by 7 bases and V by 3 bases; bases with no gene match: 9. The CDR3 loop spans 15 amino acids. The chain employs TRBV15 and TRBJ2-1, with TRBD1 identical over 7 bases. Material: peripheral blood. The TCR originated in a woman aged 70-85 years with acute or convalescent COVID-19. DNA of the CDR3: TGTGCCACCAGCAGGTCCGGGACAGAACGGAATGAGCAGTTCTTC. It translates to CATSRSGTERNEQFF.